These 30 T cell receptor beta chains were sequenced from one sample in a study of shared clonotypes between healthy human individuals. Repertoires were generated with immunoSEQ multiplex PCR, while TCRdb's copy carries only in-frame clones and drops some. Here the sample spans approximately 500,000 clones, 95% to 97% being singletons. Sequencing input: naive CD4+ T cells sorted from blood. As for subset: CD45RA+ positively selected. These TCRs come from a woman younger than 45 in good health.

The chain uses TRBV19 and TRBJ2-1; D perhaps matches TRBD1 (6 bases). The germline gives CDR1 LNHDA, CDR2 SQIVND (reference sequence). The CDR3 totals 13 residues. Trimming removed 4 bases from V and 6 bases from J, with 10 bases in between. CDR3 residues: CASSRTGINEQFF. The CDR3, as DNA: TGTGCCAGTAGTAGAACAGGGATCAATGAGCAGTTCTTC.

This clone has just one count. The chain employs TRBV28 and TRBJ2-3, with 8 bases lining up with TRBD1. Germline values: CDR1 MDHEN, CDR2 SYDVKM. The V segment lost 6 bases and the J segment 4 bases; nucleotides outside the gene matches: 6. This CDR3 is built from 14 residues. CDR3 DNA: TGTGCCAGCAGGGCACAGGGGGATGCAGATACGCAGTATTTT. This sequence encodes CASRAQGDADTQYF.

V and J are TRBV6-1 and TRBJ1-4, with D tentatively TRBD1 (6 bases). This CDR3 region has 14 residues. Germline V lookup: CDR1 MNHNS, CDR2 SASEGT. V was cut by 5 bases and J by 7 bases, with 14 bases left in between. Written as DNA, the CDR3 is TGTGCCAGCAGTTCCGCTGGAGGGGGTGAAAAACTGTTTTTT. Translating it yields CASSSAGGGEKLFF.

This clone has only one observation. The chain joins TRBV29-1 to TRBJ1-5; maybe TRBD1 (6 bases). Germline CDR1 and CDR2: SQVTM and ANQGSEA. CDR3 length: 13 amino acids. V was pared by 7 bases and J by 9 bases, with 19 bases between. The CDR3 loop is CSAKGHPNGPQHF. The CDR3 coding sequence is TGCAGCGCTAAGGGACACCCTAATGGGCCCCAGCATTTT.

This clone was recorded only once. The V and J genes are TRBV6-6 and TRBJ2-4; D call uncertain. This CDR3 region has 15 residues. V was cut by 4 bases and J by 0 bases, with 10 bases left in between. The germline V gene has CDR1 MNHNY and CDR2 SVGAGI (reference sequence). The CDR3: CASSSGPIAKNIQYF. For the CDR3, the DNA is TGTGCCAGCAGTTCAGGACCTATAGCCAAAAACATTCAGTACTTC.

The chain carries TRBV5-1 and TRBJ2-3; possibly TRBD2 for D (5 bases). The germline CDR1 and CDR2 sequences are SGHRS and YFSETQ. This CDR3 is 16 amino acids long. Trimming left V 5 bases short and J 0 bases short, with 16 bases between. CDR3 in DNA: TGCGCCAGCAGACTGCGGGCCTTCTCTAGCACAGATACGCAGTATTTT. Translating gives CASRLRAFSSTDTQYF. Complete variable domain (other parts from reference TRBV5-1 and TRBJ2-3): KAGVTQTPRYLIKTRGQQVTLSCSPISGHRSVSWYQQTPGQGLQFLFEYFSETQRNKGNFPGRFSGRQFSNSRSEMNVSTLELGDSALYLCASRLRAFSSTDTQYFGPGTRLTVL.

DNA of the CDR3: TGTGCCAGCAGCTTAGTAGGGGTGAACACTGAAGCTTTCTTT. Translation: CASSLVGVNTEAFF. This sequence joins TRBV7-8 and TRBJ1-1; possible D gene TRBD1, 5 bases. Germline V gene sequence: CDR1 SGHVS, CDR2 FQNEAQ. The CDR3 runs to 14 residues. Trimming left V 1 base short and J 0 bases short, with 6 bases between.

This chain connects TRBV11-2 to TRBJ2-7; D could derive from TRBD1 or TRBD2 (5 bases each). Germline assignment: CDR1 SGHAT and CDR2 FQNNGV. Trimming left V 6 bases short and J 2 bases short, with 14 bases between. This CDR3 has 14 residues. This CDR3 reads CASREVGVAYEQYF. In DNA form, the CDR3 reads TGTGCCAGCAGGGAAGTGGGGGTAGCCTACGAGCAGTACTTC.

The chain has TRBV27 and TRBJ2-7; 8 positions match TRBD1. Per germline, CDR1 MNHEY and CDR2 SMNVEV (reference sequence). The V and J ends lost 5 bases and 1 base, in that order; junction bases with no gene match: 4. This CDR3 is built from 14 residues. CDR3 sequence: CASSPQGGSYEQYF. The CDR3 coding sequence is TGTGCCAGCAGTCCACAGGGGGGATCCTACGAGCAGTACTTC.

The chain combines TRBV9 with TRBJ2-7; 11 bases align to TRBD2. V was pared by 3 bases and J by 3 bases, with 8 bases of the junction left unmatched. This CDR3 contains 16 residues. Germline-derived CDR1 and CDR2 are SGDLS and YYNGEE. CDR3 nucleotides: TGTGCCAGCAGCGAGGGGCTAGCGGGAGGAATCTACGAGCAGTACTTC. It specifies CASSEGLAGGIYEQYF.

The V call is TRBV9, the J call TRBJ2-7, with 10 bases identical to TRBD2. Germline V gene lookup returns CDR1 SGDLS and CDR2 YYNGEE. The CDR3 has 17 residues. J was trimmed by 0 bases and V by 0 bases; bases with no gene match: 6. This chain's CDR3 is CASSVVSWTSGSYEQYF. CDR3 DNA sequence: TGTGCCAGCAGCGTAGTTTCCTGGACTAGCGGCTCCTACGAGCAGTACTTC.

The chain uses TRBV11-2 and TRBJ2-7; D possibly corresponds to TRBD1 (6 bases). Germline CDR1 reads SGHAT; CDR2 reads FQNNGV. Trimming cost V 5 bases and J 3 bases, with 20 bases left between them. There are 16 residues in the CDR3. The CDR3 here is CASSQGTLGLRYEQYF. CDR3 DNA: TGTGCCAGCAGCCAGGGGACACTCGGTTTACGCTACGAGCAGTACTTC.

The V gene is TRBV4-1, the J gene TRBJ2-7; 7 nucleotides align to TRBD2. CDR1 and CDR2 from the germline V gene are MGHRA and YSYEKL. This CDR3 comprises 17 residues. The ends lost 0 bases at V and 0 bases at J; junction bases unmatched: 8. In nucleotides, the CDR3 is TGCGCCAGCAGCCAAGATCCCAACGGGGGGTACTCCTACGAGCAGTACTTC. Amino acids: CASSQDPNGGYSYEQYF.

The V call is TRBV28, the J call TRBJ2-3; D call uncertain. Germline CDR1 MDHEN, CDR2 SYDVKM. The CDR3 has 13 amino acids. Trimming left V 7 bases short and J 0 bases short, with 8 bases between. The CDR3 DNA follows: TGTGCCAGCACGAGAACTAGCACAGATACGCAGTATTTT. Translation: CASTRTSTDTQYF.

The chain uses TRBV27 and TRBJ1-4; 7 bases are shared with TRBD1. V lost 5 bases and J lost 5; bases outside the gene matches: 14. CDR3 size: 17 residues. Germline CDR1 is MNHEY and CDR2 is SMNVEV (reference sequence). The DNA for the CDR3 is TGTGCCAGCAGTGGTCGACAGGGCGGTCTGGGGAATGAAAAACTGTTTTTT. Protein product: CASSGRQGGLGNEKLFF.

The gene calls are TRBV7-2 and TRBJ2-1; the D gene is possibly TRBD1 (5 bases). The CDR3 runs to 16 residues. Trimming left V 6 bases short and J 4 bases short, with 19 bases between. The germline gives CDR1 SGHTA, CDR2 FQGNSA. The CDR3 protein is CASRSMGPPPYNEQFF. In nucleotides, the CDR3 is TGTGCCAGCAGGAGCATGGGGCCCCCTCCTTACAATGAGCAGTTCTTC.

This chain joins TRBV7-9 and TRBJ2-2; D remains unclear. V lost 1 base to trimming and J lost 2 bases, with 8 bases between them. CDR1 and CDR2 from the germline V gene are SEHNR and FQNEAQ (reference sequence). The length of the CDR3 is 15 residues. DNA of the CDR3: TGTGCCAGCAGCTTAGAGACTCCCAACACCGGGGAGCTGTTTTTT. As protein: CASSLETPNTGELFF.

As for this clone: The sample contains more than one DNA sequence encoding this CDR3. The J gene is TRBJ2-7, the V gene TRBV7-3, with D hard to call. V dropped 3 bases and J dropped 4 bases, with 4 bases sitting between them. CDR1 is SGHTA, CDR2 FQGTGA, per germline. The length of the CDR3 is 11 residues. The CDR3 DNA reads TGTGCCAGCAGCTTTTCATACGAGCAGTACTTC. Translation gives CASSFSYEQYF.

This chain links TRBV2 with TRBJ2-1, with D perhaps matching TRBD1 (6 bases). The CDR3 sequence is 15 residues long. From germline, CDR1 is SNHLY and CDR2 FYNNEI. The V gene lost 4 bases and the J gene lost 7 bases, with 17 bases spanning the gap. The CDR3 protein is CASSGGPPQINEQFF. The CDR3 bases are TGTGCCAGCAGTGGGGGGCCTCCTCAGATAAATGAGCAGTTCTTC.

The rearrangement joins TRBV7-2 to TRBJ1-1, with D uncertain. This CDR3 comprises 15 residues. V lost 3 bases and J lost 1, with 12 bases in between. Germline CDR1 SGHTA, CDR2 FQGNSA. CDR3 coding DNA: TGTGCCAGCAGCTTTTGGGCCGACGGGAACACTGAAGCTTTCTTT. Its translation: CASSFWADGNTEAFF.

V usage is TRBV28 and J usage is TRBJ2-7, with 10 bases identical to TRBD2. This CDR3 has 19 residues. Losses at the gene ends were 5 bases for V and 0 bases for J; bases not matched to a gene: 16. Germline V lookup: CDR1 MDHEN, CDR2 SYDVKM. The CDR3 DNA sequence: TGTGCCAGCAGTGCTACGGGACTAGCGCGGAAAGCGAGCTCCTACGAGCAGTACTTC. It codes for CASSATGLARKASSYEQYF.

The CDR3, as DNA: TGTGCCAGCAGTTACTTTGGGAGCGCTGAAGCTTTCTTT. As protein: CASSYFGSAEAFF. The V gene is TRBV6-6, the J gene TRBJ1-1, with D unclear. With 1 base removed from V and 6 bases from J, the gap between germline ends came to 9 bases. There are 13 residues in the CDR3. The germline gives CDR1 MNHNY, CDR2 SVGAGI (reference sequence).

The chain couples TRBV28 to TRBJ2-1; 9 nucleotides align to TRBD2. Germline CDR1 is MDHEN and CDR2 is SYDVKM. The CDR3 covers 17 residues. Trimming took 1 base from V and 2 from J; bases not matched to a gene: 6. The CDR3 here is CASSLSGGGRAYNEQFF. As DNA, the CDR3 is TGTGCCAGCAGTTTATCTGGGGGCGGGAGGGCCTACAATGAGCAGTTCTTC.

The V call is TRBV5-1, the J call TRBJ2-5; possibly TRBD1 for D (6 bases). The DNA matches TRBJ2-7 better at its end, which makes the J call doubtful. This CDR3 region has 14 residues. CDR1 and CDR2 (germline): SGHRS, YFSETQ. The CDR3 region has the DNA TGCGCCAGCGGGGTCGGGACATCCTCCTACGAGCAGTACTTC. It is translated as CASGVGTSSYEQYF.

The chain combines TRBV5-4 with TRBJ2-7; D gene uncertain. CDR3 length: 16 residues. Between the trimmed V and J ends, which lost 0 bases and 0 bases, there was a span of 13 bases. Germline-derived CDR1 and CDR2 are SGHNT and YYREEE (reference sequence). In DNA, the CDR3 is TGTGCCAGCAGCTTGGATAGCAGCTTGGCCTCCTACGAGCAGTACTTC. Translated, it gives CASSLDSSLASYEQYF.

The chain has TRBV6-1 and TRBJ1-4; TRBD1 might be the D (5 bases). Germline CDR1 and CDR2: MNHNS and SASEGT. V was pared by 0 bases and J by 0 bases, with 17 bases between. This CDR3 spans 19 amino acids. The chain's CDR3 is CASSEAHFRRGATNEKLFF. In DNA, the CDR3 is TGTGCCAGCAGTGAAGCCCACTTCAGGAGAGGGGCAACTAATGAAAAACTGTTTTTT.

The rearrangement links TRBV5-1 to TRBJ2-5; 7 nucleotides align to TRBD1. Germline V gene data show CDR1 as SGHRS and CDR2 as YFSETQ. The CDR3 extends over 13 amino acids. V lost 5 bases, J lost 3 bases, and 4 bases stayed unmatched. The CDR3 coding sequence is TGCGCCAGCAGAGAGGGGGCTGAAGAGACCCAGTACTTC. Translation: CASREGAEETQYF.

The gene calls are TRBV4-2 and TRBJ2-1; the D is unclear. Germline lookup yields CDR1 LGHNA and CDR2 YNFKEQ. The germline V and J ends were trimmed by 0 bases and 0 bases, with 12 bases remaining between them. The CDR3 sequence is 17 residues long. As DNA, the CDR3 is TGTGCCAGCAGCCAAGATCGGCGCGCCAGCTCCTACAATGAGCAGTTCTTC. This translates into CASSQDRRASSYNEQFF.

The chain is built from TRBV10-1 and TRBJ1-2; D might be TRBD1 (6 bases). The CDR3 is 13 residues long. Trimming left V 0 bases short and J 5 bases short, with 7 bases between. Germline V gene sequence: CDR1 WNHNN, CDR2 SYGVQD (reference sequence). This CDR3 is CASSESTGYGYTF. The CDR3 DNA reads TGCGCCAGCAGTGAGTCGACAGGTTATGGCTACACCTTC.

V is TRBV19 and J is TRBJ2-2, with a weak D call TRBD1 (5 bases). The CDR3 is made up of 17 amino acids. Germline-derived CDR1 and CDR2 are LNHDA and SQIVND (reference sequence). Between the trimmed V and J ends, which lost 1 base and 2 bases, there was a span of 14 bases. CDR3 protein: CASSIVGDSYNTGELFF. Written as DNA, the CDR3 is TGTGCCAGTAGTATAGTTGGTGACAGTTATAACACCGGGGAGCTGTTTTTT.